The TCR beta chain described here comes from a study of sequential checkpoint blockade in melanoma. Germline CDR1 reads MDHEN; CDR2 reads SYDVKM. With V trimmed by 4 bases and J by 1 base, 16 bases remained unmatched. This CDR3 is built from 18 residues. Libraries were prepared by immunoSEQ multiplex PCR; TCRdb keeps only in-frame clonotypes and omits some of them. The sample records some 30,000 clones, roughly 90% being singletons. Treatment meaning: randomized to nivolumab then ipilimumab (arm A) or the reverse (arm B). Sorted cells were live CD3+CD8+, lacking CD19 and CD56, from PBMCs. This clone was recorded once.

The genes are TRBV28 and TRBJ2-7; 7 bases align to TRBD2. The sample here was CD8+ T cells sorted from blood (inferred from file names), taken from a patient given nivolumab and ipilimumab in sequence. This receptor was identified in a human donor with melanoma. CDR3 nucleotides: TGTGCCAGCAGTTCGATAAACGGGCTAGCGGTATCATCCTACGAGCAGTACTTC. This codes for CASSSINGLAVSSYEQYF.